The 17 T cell receptor beta chains given below trace back to one sample, sequenced in a study of shared clonotypes between healthy human individuals. TCRdb's copy holds only in-frame clones and misses some; the assay was immunoSEQ multiplex PCR. Seen here are over a million clones, about four fifths observed once, and the top ten hold under 0.6%. Specimen: memory CD4+ T cells from PBMCs. The subset denotes: CD45RA-negative fraction. The receptors originated from a man aged 18 to 30 in good health. Some clones in this sample may be carry-over from other donors' samples.

This clone was seen only once. The V gene is TRBV6-5, the J gene TRBJ2-1; D uncertain. Germline lookup yields CDR1 MNHEY and CDR2 SVGAGI. The V end lost 7 bases, the J end lost 5 bases, and 15 bases lay between the germline ends. The CDR3 is 14 amino acids. As DNA, the CDR3 is TGTGCCAGCAAGGCCACAACAGATCACAATGAGCAGTTCTTC. This translates into CASKATTDHNEQFF.

This clone was seen only a few times. The CDR3 nucleotides are TGCAGCGTTGGTCGGCTAAGCGGGAGGCACGAGCAGTACTTC. This translates into CSVGRLSGRHEQYF. The chain employs TRBV29-1 and TRBJ2-7, with TRBD2 matching over 9 bases. The CDR3 loop spans 14 amino acids. The germline gives CDR1 SQVTM, CDR2 ANQGSEA. V shed 4 bases, J shed 5 bases, and the junction held 9 bases outside the gene matches.

About this clone: This CDR3 is also generated by other DNA sequences in the sample. The chain links TRBV5-4 to TRBJ1-4; D is perhaps TRBD1 (6 bases). CDR1 and CDR2 (germline): SGHNT, YYREEE (reference sequence). Trimming took off 4 bases at V and 8 bases at J, with 15 bases between the two ends. This CDR3 is built from 14 residues. The CDR3: CASSVTGPGEKLFF. CDR3 DNA sequence: TGTGCCAGCAGCGTAACAGGGCCAGGGGAAAAACTGTTTTTT.

A single count supports this clone. The CDR3, as DNA: TGTGCCAGCAGTTTCCCTAGCGGGAGAGGGTCCGGGGAGCTGTTTTTT. Encoded protein: CASSFPSGRGSGELFF. V and J are TRBV27 and TRBJ2-2, with TRBD2 matching 10 bases. The J segment lost 6 bases and the V segment lost 3 bases, leaving 7 bases of the junction unmatched. Germline V gene sequence: CDR1 MNHEY, CDR2 SMNVEV (reference sequence). The CDR3 is 16 residues long.

This clone was seen only once. The genes are TRBV5-1 and TRBJ2-3, with D possibly TRBD1 on 6 matching bases. The germline gives CDR1 SGHRS, CDR2 YFSETQ. With 4 bases removed from V and 7 bases from J, the gap between germline ends came to 25 bases. This CDR3 has 17 residues. The CDR3 DNA is TGCGCCAGCAGCGACTTCTTAAGGACAGCTGGATTTCATACGCAGTATTTT. Amino acids: CASSDFLRTAGFHTQYF.

This clone was seen a single time. V is TRBV6-5 and J is TRBJ1-5; D gene ambiguous. From germline, CDR1 is MNHEY and CDR2 SVGAGI. This CDR3 spans 16 amino acids. V lost 2 bases and J lost 0, with 11 bases in between. The chain's CDR3 is CASSYLDTHSNQPQHF. For the CDR3, the DNA is TGTGCCAGCAGTTACCTAGACACCCATAGCAATCAGCCCCAGCATTTT.

This clone has a count of ten or more. The chain employs TRBV28 and TRBJ2-1, with D uncertain. The germline gives CDR1 MDHEN, CDR2 SYDVKM. The V gene lost 7 bases and the J gene lost 8 bases, with 12 bases spanning the gap. This CDR3 region has 12 residues. This chain's CDR3 is CASTTPSDEQFF. The CDR3 DNA reads TGTGCCAGCACGACGCCGTCGGATGAGCAGTTCTTC.

A remark on this clone: The same CDR3 also results from other DNA sequences found in this sample. CDR3 DNA: TGTGCCAGCAGTTTAGCTCATCAGCCCCAGCATTTT. Translated: CASSLAHQPQHF. The chain is built from TRBV28 and TRBJ1-5, with no clear D. This CDR3 has 12 amino acids. CDR1 is MDHEN and CDR2 is SYDVKM in the germline V gene. The V gene lost 2 bases and the J gene lost 5 bases, with 4 bases spanning the gap.

The chain combines TRBV7-9 with TRBJ1-2, with D unresolved. CDR1 and CDR2 (germline): SEHNR, FQNEAQ (reference sequence). The CDR3 consists of 15 residues. V shed 2 bases and J shed 0 bases, with 10 bases lying between them. The chain's CDR3 is CASSLYGSSNYGYTF. DNA for the CDR3: TGTGCCAGCAGCTTATACGGCAGTTCTAACTATGGCTACACCTTC.

The chain has TRBV9 and TRBJ2-2; D tentatively reads TRBD1 or TRBD2 (5 bases each). Deletions cut 3 bases from V and 4 bases from J, with 16 bases between. CDR3 length: 16 amino acids. In germline, CDR1 is SGDLS, CDR2 YYNGEE. In nucleotides, the CDR3 is TGTGCCAGCAGCGCGGGGACCGGAAGGCCCACCGGGGAGCTGTTTTTT. It encodes CASSAGTGRPTGELFF.

The J gene is TRBJ2-3, the V gene TRBV5-1; D may be TRBD1 or TRBD2 (6 bases each). Between the trimmed V and J ends, which lost 0 bases and 0 bases, there was a span of 14 bases. Germline V gives CDR1 SGHRS, CDR2 YFSETQ. The CDR3 is 17 amino acids. CDR3 residues: CASSLATRGGSTDTQYF. DNA of the CDR3: TGCGCCAGCAGCTTGGCCACGCGAGGGGGGAGCACAGATACGCAGTATTTT.

This chain connects TRBV5-1 to TRBJ1-2, with D tentatively TRBD1 (6 bases). Trimming took 4 bases from V and 1 from J, leaving 14 bases between them. CDR1 and CDR2 from the germline V gene are SGHRS and YFSETQ. The CDR3 contains 15 residues. As DNA, the CDR3 is TGCGCCAGCAGCCCCGGGAGGGGGGGTAACTATGGCTACACCTTC. Translating it yields CASSPGRGGNYGYTF.

V is TRBV7-2 and J is TRBJ2-7, with 9 nucleotides matching TRBD1. Germline V gene data show CDR1 as SGHTA and CDR2 as FQGNSA. The CDR3 spans 16 residues. Trimming at V came to 1 base and at J to 7 bases, leaving 11 bases not matched to a gene. CDR3 sequence: CASSLEGGTGTVEQYF. CDR3 DNA: TGTGCCAGCAGCTTAGAAGGGGGGACAGGGACAGTGGAGCAGTACTTC. Together with reference TRBV7-2 and TRBJ2-7, the CDR3 gives the full variable domain: GAGVSQSPSNKVTEKGKDVELRCDPISGHTALYWYRQSLGQGLEFLIYFQGNSAPDKSGLPSDRFSAERTGGSVSTLTIQRTQQEDSAVYLCASSLEGGTGTVEQYFGPGTRLTVT.

The chain uses TRBV18 and TRBJ1-1, with 8 bases matching TRBD1. The germline V gene encodes CDR1 KGHSH and CDR2 LQKENI. V shed 5 bases, J shed 10 bases, and the junction held 6 bases outside the gene matches. The CDR3 is made up of 12 amino acids. In DNA, the CDR3 is TGTGCCAGCTCAGTTGACAGGGGCCGAGCTTTCTTT. It is translated as CASSVDRGRAFF.

The rearrangement joins TRBV28 to TRBJ1-4; a possible D gene is TRBD1 (5 bases). CDR1 MDHEN and CDR2 SYDVKM come from the germline V gene. The CDR3 sequence is 15 residues long. Deletions cut 5 bases from V and 5 bases from J, with 15 bases between. The CDR3 region has the DNA TGTGCCAGCAGTCCCGCCCAGGGCGGGAATGAAAAACTGTTTTTT. It codes for CASSPAQGGNEKLFF. Based on the CDR3 plus reference TRBV28 and TRBJ1-4, the full variable domain is DVKVTQSSRYLVKRTGEKVFLECVQDMDHENMFWYRQDPGLGLRLIYFSYDVKMKEKGDIPEGYSVSREKKERFSLILESASTNQTSMYLCASSPAQGGNEKLFFGSGTQLSVL.

The chain links TRBV2 to TRBJ2-6; D remains unclear. The CDR3 runs 15 residues. With 3 bases removed from V and 3 bases from J, the gap between germline ends came to 9 bases. Germline CDR1 reads SNHLY; CDR2 reads FYNNEI. This CDR3 is CASSEGSFGANVLTF. CDR3 in DNA: TGTGCCAGCAGTGAGGGCAGTTTTGGGGCCAACGTCCTGACTTTC.

Worth noting for this clone: The junction departs from the called germline gene at one end, perhaps through a read error. The chain joins TRBV9 to TRBJ1-3; no clear D gene. The CDR3 contains 13 residues. From germline, CDR1 is SGDLS and CDR2 YYNGEE. The DNA of the CDR3 is TGTGCCAGTAGACCTTTGCCACCTCGGCCAGCGAGTTTT. This sequence encodes CASRPLPPRPASF.